These T cell receptor beta chains were read from a single sample in a study of cytomegalovirus exposure and HLA in healthy donors. Here immunoSEQ multiplex PCR was the method, and the copy in TCRdb shows in-frame clones only, minus some. The sample consists of 130,000 or so clones, around 79% of them appearing once. The sequenced sample was PBMCs. The receptors stem from a middle-aged woman in good health and CMV-seronegative. Both conserved end residues are part of each CDR3. The D gene is left open where the match is weak. Expanded clones are given a class, and other clones once, few, many or no size at all.

TRBV5-1	TRBJ1-4	.	.	CASSLDTLNEKLFF	TGCGCCAGCAGCTTGGACACCCTCAATGAAAAACTGTTTTTT
TRBV6-1	TRBJ2-3	TRBD1	.	CASRGQGPDTQYF	TGTGCCAGCAGGGGACAGGGGCCAGATACGCAGTATTTT
TRBV5-6	TRBJ1-1	.	few	CASSLITGLVDTEAFF	TGTGCCAGCAGCTTGATTACAGGGTTAGTGGACACTGAAGCTTTCTTT
TRBV18	TRBJ2-1	TRBD2	.	CASSPRLAGGDKHNYNEQFF	TGTGCCAGCTCACCTAGACTAGCGGGGGGCGACAAGCACAACTACAATGAGCAGTTCTTC
TRBV7-3	TRBJ2-1	.	.	CASSLNTGEQFF	TGTGCCAGCAGCTTAAATACAGGGGAGCAGTTCTTC
TRBV7-8	TRBJ2-7	.	.	CASSTPKDRSGRPYEQYF	TGTGCCAGCAGCACTCCCAAAGACAGGTCCGGTCGCCCCTACGAGCAGTACTTC
TRBV4-2	TRBJ1-1	.	.	CASSQADTNTEAFF	TGTGCCAGCAGCCAGGCTGACACGAACACTGAAGCTTTCTTT
TRBV25-1	TRBJ2-5	.	.	CASSRSEVQETQYF	TGTGCCAGCAGTCGATCGGAGGTTCAAGAGACCCAGTACTTC
TRBV29-1	TRBJ2-1	.	few	CSVALSTSHFEQFF	TGCAGCGTCGCACTTTCGACTTCTCATTTCGAGCAGTTCTTC
TRBV7-2	TRBJ1-1	TRBD1	.	CASRKKGTGTGLNTEAFF	TGTGCCAGCAGAAAAAAAGGGACCGGGACAGGGCTGAACACTGAAGCTTTCTTT